This T cell receptor (beta chain) was observed in a study of molecular identifiers for immune sequencing clone quantification. Study-level background: Across replicate runs, RNA obtained from approximately 20,000 or 98,000 naive CD8 cells was divided into five, with four undergoing sequencing.

This clonotype was seen at least ten times. The germline V gene encodes CDR1 SGHDT and CDR2 YYEEEE. The CDR3 totals 13 residues. The V end lost 3 bases, the J end lost 5 bases, and 11 bases lay between the germline ends. One entry per CDR3 protein results from TCRdb running MiXCR on the PCR reads. There are some 100,000 distinct CDR3 sequences in the sample; 36% occur only once, and around 3.8% lies in the top ten. Sequenced sample: naive CD8+ T cells from blood, with Jurkat cell RNA spiked in. Subset noted: FACS-sorted CD8+CD4-CCR7+CD45RA+ naive T cells. The chain links TRBV5-6 to TRBJ2-5; D is unclear. The sequence was obtained from a human donor in good health. Some libraries in this study had Jurkat cell RNA spiked in. The CDR3 bases are TGTGCCAGCAGCTCGCGGTATCTGGAGACCCAGTACTTC. It yields the protein CASSSRYLETQYF.